This TCR beta chain emerged from a study of T cell responses to AZD1222 COVID-19 vaccine. Study results and limitations: Most donors were white British, females outnumbered males, and clonal diversity was possibly underestimated. No day 14 peak samples; only post-peak repertoires were characterized.

Comment on this clone: Its target is not known.

Produced via immunoSEQ multiplex PCR; TCRdb's table is partial and in-frame only. This repertoire shows roughly 150,000 clones, approximately 90% found once; its top ten account for about 3.7%. CDR1 MNHEY and CDR2 SMNVEV come from the germline V gene (reference sequence). The V segment lost 7 bases and the J segment 8 bases; nucleotides outside the gene matches: 11. The CDR3 runs 15 residues. This TCR was recovered from an adult in good health. This sample comprised peripheral blood, obtained on day 0 of MenACWY control vaccination. The chain has TRBV27 and TRBJ1-2; 12 bases are shared with TRBD1. CDR3 in amino acids: CASTGTGGASRGYTF. DNA of the CDR3: TGTGCCAGCACTGGGACAGGGGGCGCCTCTCGAGGCTACACCTTC.